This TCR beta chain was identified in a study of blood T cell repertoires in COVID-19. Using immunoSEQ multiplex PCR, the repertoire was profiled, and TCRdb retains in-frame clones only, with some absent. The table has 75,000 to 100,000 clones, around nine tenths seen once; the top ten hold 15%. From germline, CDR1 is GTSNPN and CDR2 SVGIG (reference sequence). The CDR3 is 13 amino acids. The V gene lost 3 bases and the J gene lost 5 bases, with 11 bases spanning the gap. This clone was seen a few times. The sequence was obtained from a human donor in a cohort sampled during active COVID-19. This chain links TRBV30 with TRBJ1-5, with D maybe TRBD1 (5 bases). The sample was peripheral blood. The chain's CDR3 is CAWSRQPYQPQHF. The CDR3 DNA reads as TGTGCCTGGAGCAGACAGCCTTATCAGCCCCAGCATTTT.